This is a list of T cell receptor beta chains from one sample in a study of cytomegalovirus exposure and HLA in healthy donors. Sequencing was performed with immunoSEQ multiplex PCR; in TCRdb, only in-frame clones are kept and a portion is missing. Of about 180,000 clones listed, 82% are singletons. The sample taken for sequencing was PBMCs. Receptor source: a woman aged 50 to 65 in good health and CMV-seronegative. Both conserved end residues are trimmed from each CDR3. The order of the fields is V gene, J gene, CDR3 protein.

V: TRBV7-7
J: TRBJ2-2
CDR3: ASSSFSGTNTGELF

V: TRBV5-5
J: TRBJ1-2
CDR3: ASSWGGGDRSYT

V: TRBV30
J: TRBJ2-2
CDR3: AWSVRGGAGELF

V: TRBV7-9
J: TRBJ1-5
CDR3: ASSLATGSYSNQPQH

V: TRBV7-9
J: TRBJ2-5
CDR3: ASSLVGYRESRETQY

V: TRBV29-1
J: TRBJ2-5
CDR3: SAGLETQY

V: TRBV9
J: TRBJ2-3
CDR3: ASSVGSTSEHTQY

V: TRBV5-5
J: TRBJ2-7
CDR3: ASSALTGLRYEQY

V: TRBV7-9
J: TRBJ1-1
CDR3: ASSFLGTALTGTEAF

V: TRBV29-1
J: TRBJ2-3
CDR3: SSSGLAEVSTDTQY

V: TRBV5-4
J: TRBJ2-2
CDR3: ASSLGRQGATGELF

V: TRBV7-9
J: TRBJ2-7
CDR3: ASSSGLDRSEQY

V: TRBV7-8
J: TRBJ2-3
CDR3: ASSRAGEGTQY

V: TRBV5-6
J: TRBJ2-7
CDR3: ASSTSGTGSYEQY

V: TRBV7-8
J: TRBJ2-7
CDR3: ASSFGGVFSYEQY

V: TRBV27
J: TRBJ2-7
CDR3: ASSFRGIGYEQY

V: TRBV7-2
J: TRBJ2-7
CDR3: ASSLGWQSSYEQY

V: TRBV2
J: TRBJ2-6
CDR3: ASAGGSGANVLT

V: TRBV28
J: TRBJ2-7
CDR3: ASSQGQGGEQY

V: TRBV10-3
J: TRBJ2-1
CDR3: AISDAGGPYNEQF

V: TRBV27
J: TRBJ2-7
CDR3: ASSYSQGEQY

V: TRBV4-2
J: TRBJ2-2
CDR3: ASSRQGANTGGLF

V: TRBV9
J: TRBJ2-2
CDR3: ASSVATRHNTGELF

V: TRBV5-8
J: TRBJ2-1
CDR3: ARGALSDEQF

V: TRBV5-1
J: TRBJ2-2
CDR3: ASSLSNPRSTGELF

V: TRBV12-5
J: TRBJ2-1
CDR3: ASGLQDSGGNYNEQF

V: TRBV11-3
J: TRBJ1-1
CDR3: ASSIGTGYTEAF

V: TRBV27
J: TRBJ1-2
CDR3: ASSLAFRQVANYGYT

V: TRBV5-1
J: TRBJ2-1
CDR3: ASSLATSDNEQF

V: TRBV15
J: TRBJ2-3
CDR3: ATSRGASTDTQY

V: TRBV27
J: TRBJ2-1
CDR3: ASSSWTRVNEQF

V: TRBV2
J: TRBJ1-2
CDR3: ASSSIRDTSGGYT

V: TRBV15
J: .
CDR3: ATSRSGGGDSYEQY

V: TRBV9
J: TRBJ1-5
CDR3: ASSATQGPNQPQH

V: TRBV6-1
J: TRBJ2-2
CDR3: ASSEPYVGANTGELF

V: TRBV5-6
J: TRBJ1-2
CDR3: ASSLFGTEANYGYT

V: TRBV19
J: TRBJ2-7
CDR3: ASSHDRGRLGEQY

V: TRBV2
J: TRBJ2-3
CDR3: ASRLLGSGGYDPITDTQY

V: TRBV5-6
J: TRBJ1-2
CDR3: ASTWTGGDGYT

V: TRBV15
J: TRBJ2-1
CDR3: ATSRGQGSYNEQF

V: TRBV27
J: TRBJ1-6
CDR3: ASSLDRARSSPLH

V: TRBV2
J: TRBJ2-7
CDR3: ASIGGGLAGVPSSYEQY

V: TRBV19
J: TRBJ2-5
CDR3: ASSSQASVPETQY

V: TRBV6-5
J: TRBJ2-5
CDR3: ASSYGETQY

V: TRBV19
J: TRBJ1-5
CDR3: ASSRSGGNQPQH

V: TRBV28
J: TRBJ1-5
CDR3: ASRIKTGVGNQPQH

V: TRBV13
J: TRBJ2-6
CDR3: ASSRVDDRESSGANVLT

V: TRBV28
J: TRBJ2-7
CDR3: ASTTVTGRSYEQY

V: TRBV9
J: TRBJ2-5
CDR3: ASSVGIIPRGQRIQETQY

V: TRBV7-9
J: TRBJ1-4
CDR3: ASSSHFRDRGEKLF

V: TRBV15
J: TRBJ1-4
CDR3: ATRTDRLGSVNEKLF

V: TRBV7-9
J: TRBJ2-7
CDR3: ASSTPDRDEQY

V: TRBV28
J: TRBJ2-5
CDR3: ASQTRVDQETQY